These 25 T cell receptor beta chains were sequenced from one sample in a study of CD8+ T cells in alopecia areata. Specified treatment: oral pan-JAK inhibitor, 5-10 mg twice daily. RNA was extracted and reverse transcribed into cDNA as the sequencing template. The data were produced by immunoSEQ multiplex PCR, yet TCRdb's version contains in-frame clones alone and is incomplete. The sample includes 150,000 to 200,000 clones, over 55% of them seen just once. Source: CD4+ T cells sorted from blood, taken at week 24, from a patient treated with tofacitinib. These receptors came from a human donor with alopecia areata.

The chain has TRBV6-5 and TRBJ2-7; 7 nucleotides match TRBD1. Germline V gives CDR1 MNHEY, CDR2 SVGAGI. V dropped 6 bases and J dropped 2; count of bases not matched to a gene: 4. This CDR3 is 13 amino acids long. The CDR3 nucleotides are TGTGCCAGCAGCATGGGGACAGCCTACGAGCAGTACTTC. Translating it yields CASSMGTAYEQYF.

This clone came up a few times. J is TRBJ2-3 and V is TRBV2, with unresolved D. Germline loops: CDR1 SNHLY, CDR2 FYNNEI. This CDR3 comprises 14 residues. Trimming removed 5 bases at V and 0 bases at J, with 9 bases between. The CDR3 nucleotides are TGTGCCAGCAGTTATTCGGACAGCACAGATACGCAGTATTTT. As protein: CASSYSDSTDTQYF.

This clone was picked up one time. V is TRBV28 and J is TRBJ1-2, with 9 bases identical to TRBD1. Germline values: CDR1 MDHEN, CDR2 SYDVKM. The CDR3 is made up of 15 amino acids. The J segment lost 2 bases and the V segment lost 4 bases, leaving 5 bases of the junction unmatched. CDR3 region: CASSSPGTGNYGYTF. CDR3 coding DNA: TGTGCCAGCAGTTCACCCGGGACAGGGAACTATGGCTACACCTTC.

V gene TRBV29-1 combines with J gene TRBJ2-2; D not resolved. Germline values: CDR1 SQVTM, CDR2 ANQGSEA. Deletions cut 4 bases from V and 0 bases from J, with 12 bases between. The CDR3 is 15 residues long. CDR3: CSVVIGLSNTGELFF. The CDR3 DNA follows: TGCAGCGTTGTTATTGGTCTCTCGAACACCGGGGAGCTGTTTTTT.

The chain joins TRBV27 to TRBJ2-1; TRBD2 aligns across 7 bases. The CDR3 runs to 15 residues. J was trimmed by 6 bases and V by 5 bases; bases with no gene match: 10. Germline V gene data show CDR1 as MNHEY and CDR2 as SMNVEV (reference sequence). Here the CDR3 reads CASSPQRGLGNEQFF. The CDR3 DNA sequence: TGTGCCAGCAGTCCCCAGCGGGGATTGGGCAATGAGCAGTTCTTC.

This clone has a single count. V usage is TRBV4-3 and J usage is TRBJ2-3; D possibly corresponds to TRBD1 (5 bases). Germline V gives CDR1 LGHNA, CDR2 YSLEER. The CDR3 covers 15 residues. Trimming removed 4 bases at V and 3 bases at J, with 14 bases between. The CDR3 DNA follows: TGCGCCAGCAGCCCGCGAAACTCAGGGACAGATACGCAGTATTTT. It yields the protein CASSPRNSGTDTQYF.

This rearrangement joins TRBV29-1 to TRBJ1-1; D unresolved. The CDR3 contains 11 residues. V lost 8 bases, J lost 1 base, and 8 bases lay in between. CDR1 is SQVTM and CDR2 is ANQGSEA in the germline V gene. The CDR3 reads CSSRRNTEAFF. The DNA for the CDR3 is TGCAGCTCAAGAAGGAACACTGAAGCTTTCTTT.

This clone was detected a few times. This chain joins TRBV7-2 and TRBJ2-7, with 7 bases aligning to TRBD2. The CDR3 contains 13 residues. In germline, CDR1 is SGHTA, CDR2 FQGNSA. With V trimmed by 4 bases and J by 6 bases, 6 bases remained unmatched. CDR3 sequence reads: CASSSQSGAEQYF. In DNA form, the CDR3 reads TGTGCCAGCAGCTCGCAAAGCGGGGCCGAGCAGTACTTC.

The sample holds one count of this clone. This CDR3 is CASSAPGGNTIYF. CDR3 coding DNA: TGTGCCAGCAGTGCCCCCGGTGGAAACACCATATATTTT. The chain carries TRBV6-1 and TRBJ1-3; D unresolved. Germline V lookup: CDR1 MNHNS, CDR2 SASEGT. Trimming took off 4 bases at V and 3 bases at J, with 7 bases between the two ends. The CDR3 covers 13 residues.

This clone was observed many times. The chain recombines TRBV6-4 with TRBJ1-5; D not certain. The V gene's germline CDR1 is MRHNA and CDR2 SNTAGT. V was pared by 6 bases and J by 6 bases, with 9 bases between. The CDR3 has 12 amino acids. The DNA of the CDR3 is TGTGCCAGCAGGGGGATTCCTCAGCCCCAGCATTTT. Protein product: CASRGIPQPQHF.

This CDR3 reads CSVGAVLNYGYTF. Here the CDR3 DNA reads TGCAGCGTGGGCGCTGTACTTAACTATGGCTACACCTTC. The gene calls are TRBV29-1 and TRBJ1-2; no firm D call. Looked up from germline, CDR1 is SQVTM and CDR2 is ANQGSEA. The length of the CDR3 is 13 residues. Trimming removed 6 bases at V and 1 base at J, with 12 bases between.

This chain connects TRBV27 to TRBJ2-7; either TRBD1 or TRBD2 may fit D (6 bases each). From germline, CDR1 is MNHEY and CDR2 SMNVEV (reference sequence). CDR3 length equals 17 residues. Between the trimmed V and J ends, which lost 1 base and 1 base, there was a span of 17 bases. CDR3 coding DNA: TGTGCCAGCAGTTTATTAAACGGGGGCAGGATATCCTACGAGCAGTACTTC. This gives the protein CASSLLNGGRISYEQYF.

This clone came up once. J is TRBJ1-1 and V is TRBV9; D is ambiguous. Germline CDR1 reads SGDLS; CDR2 reads YYNGEE. V was pared by 4 bases and J by 4 bases, with 14 bases between. This CDR3 region has 14 residues. The DNA for the CDR3 is TGTGCCAGCAGCCCTTCCTCAGCGAGCACTGAAGCTTTCTTT. Translation gives CASSPSSASTEAFF.

The chain recombines TRBV29-1 with TRBJ1-1, with a possible D match to TRBD1 (5 bases). V lost 6 bases and J 3 bases, leaving 14 bases between the germline ends. Germline V gene data show CDR1 as SQVTM and CDR2 as ANQGSEA. The CDR3 is made up of 13 amino acids. CDR3 DNA: TGCAGCGTCAAGGGGCGGGCGGACACTGAAGCTTTCTTT. Its protein is CSVKGRADTEAFF.

The chain uses TRBV27 and TRBJ1-2; the match to TRBD1 covers 9 bases. From germline, CDR1 is MNHEY and CDR2 SMNVEV (reference sequence). V trimming: 6 bases; J trimming: 5 bases; junction bases outside the gene matches: 4. This CDR3 contains 13 residues. The CDR3 nucleotides read TGTGCCAGCAGGATGACAGGGGGTTATGGCTACACCTTC. Its protein product is CASRMTGGYGYTF.

The chain has TRBV11-3 and TRBJ2-5; weak D call: TRBD2 (6 bases). CDR1 is SGHNT and CDR2 is YENEEA in the germline V gene. The V end lost 5 bases, the J end lost 2 bases, and 12 bases lay between the germline ends. This CDR3 has 14 amino acids. The CDR3 DNA reads TGTGCCAGCAGCAAGGCGGGACTTCAAGAGACCCAGTACTTC. As protein: CASSKAGLQETQYF.

The chain uses TRBV30 and TRBJ1-2; maybe TRBD1 (5 bases). The CDR3 has 13 residues. CDR1 and CDR2 from the germline V gene are GTSNPN and SVGIG (reference sequence). The V end was cut by 2 bases, the J end by 4 bases, with 11 bases between. The CDR3 is CAWSRFGGYGYTF. The CDR3 DNA is TGTGCCTGGAGTCGATTCGGGGGCTATGGCTACACCTTC.

The chain is built from TRBV6-5 and TRBJ2-4; 7 bases agree with TRBD1. The CDR3 consists of 15 residues. Trimming at V came to 10 bases and at J to 1 base, leaving 10 bases not matched to a gene. Germline V gene lookup returns CDR1 MNHEY and CDR2 SVGAGI. As DNA, the CDR3 is TGTGCCACCTCTACAGGGGCAAGGGCCAAAAACATTCAGTACTTC. Its protein product is CATSTGARAKNIQYF.

The J gene is TRBJ2-4, the V gene TRBV5-6; 7 bases map to TRBD2. Germline V gives CDR1 SGHDT, CDR2 YYEEEE. This CDR3 comprises 14 residues. Germline trimming cut 2 bases from V and 7 bases from J; bases unmatched to any gene: 6. The CDR3 DNA is TGTGCCAGCAGCTTCGGGGGAGGGATGAACATTCAGTACTTC. Translating it yields CASSFGGGMNIQYF.

This clone was recorded a few times. The V call is TRBV20-1, the J call TRBJ1-3; D remains unclear. Trimming removed 3 bases at V and 4 bases at J, with 4 bases between. The CDR3 is 11 amino acids. Germline V gene sequence: CDR1 DFQATT, CDR2 SNEGSKA (reference sequence). CDR3 loop: CSASYGNTIYF. CDR3 nucleotides: TGCAGTGCTAGTTACGGAAACACCATATATTTT.

This clone was picked up a small number of times. The V call is TRBV5-1, the J call TRBJ2-1; D remains ambiguous. The CDR3 totals 12 residues. The germline V and J ends were trimmed by 2 bases and 7 bases, with 7 bases remaining between them. The germline gives CDR1 SGHRS, CDR2 YFSETQ. CDR3 loop: CASSFSNNEQFF. CDR3 nucleotides: TGCGCCAGCAGCTTCAGTAATAATGAGCAGTTCTTC.

V and J are TRBV2 and TRBJ1-5; D call uncertain. Germline V gene data show CDR1 as SNHLY and CDR2 as FYNNEI. Trimming pared 8 bases from V and 3 bases from J, leaving 8 bases between. The CDR3 runs to 12 residues. DNA of the CDR3: TGTGCCAGCGGGATTTTCAATCAGCCCCAGCATTTT. This sequence encodes CASGIFNQPQHF.

This clone came up a few times. The J gene is TRBJ1-6, the V gene TRBV4-3; 10 bases are shared with TRBD1. In germline, CDR1 is LGHNA, CDR2 YSLEER. Unmatched junction bases numbered 7, after V lost 4 bases and J lost 10 bases. The CDR3 loop spans 15 amino acids. CDR3 sequence (DNA): TGCGCCAGCAGCCGCGACAGGGGGCGAGGGTCACCCCTCCACTTT. This encodes CASSRDRGRGSPLHF.

The chain employs TRBV27 and TRBJ1-2; no clear D gene. The CDR3 runs 14 residues. V lost 0 bases to trimming and J lost 7 bases, with 12 bases between them. Germline lookup yields CDR1 MNHEY and CDR2 SMNVEV (reference sequence). CDR3 sequence: CASSLSIRRPGYTF. Written as DNA, the CDR3 is TGTGCCAGCAGTTTATCGATAAGGCGGCCTGGCTACACCTTC.

In its sample, this clone was seen many times. The chain is built from TRBV7-3 and TRBJ2-1, with D maybe TRBD1 (7 bases). The CDR3 runs 17 residues. Looked up from germline, CDR1 is SGHTA and CDR2 is FQGTGA. Trimming left V 2 bases short and J 6 bases short, with 20 bases between. Here the CDR3 reads CASSLSIRPGDSNEQFF. The DNA of the CDR3 is TGTGCCAGCAGCTTATCAATTAGGCCGGGGGACAGCAATGAGCAGTTCTTC.